This TCR beta chain emerged from a study of CXCR3-negative and CXCR3-positive naive CD8 T cells (dated by TCRdb to about 2019). Some background on the complete study: In total, 130 million or so TRB reads were obtained, which works out to roughly 1.5 +/- 0.3 million reads per library. Diversity and physicochemical repertoire analyses covered about a dozen donors pooled from two independent experiments. TRBV-TRBJ cluster analysis included naive subsets from about five donors and memory cells from 3 donors. On the study overall, not on this receptor specifically: Because CXCR3 expression was partially decreased after cryopreservation, freshly isolated PBMCs were used for most assays. Compared with CXCR3-negative naive cells, CXCR3-positive naive cells had TRB CDR3s with higher hydrophobicity (lower Kidera factor 4), lower energy, and higher strength and volume indices. Within the same donor, TRBV-TRBJ usage looked similar between naive CXCR3-negative and CXCR3-positive cells, but memory cells had distinct patterns. Repertoire diversity was comparably high in both naive subsets but much lower in memory CD8+ T cells. Because surface CD5, which has been linked to self-reactivity in mice, was comparable between naive subsets, TCR interaction strength was also inferred from TRB CDR3 physicochemical properties.

Including the terminal cysteine and phenylalanine, the CDR3 comprises 16 residues. No nucleotide data were recorded. The germline V gene specifies MDHEN as CDR1 and SYDVKM as CDR2. For every CD8+ T cell subset, 300,000 cells were flow-sorted straight into RLT lysis buffer, and each subset was sorted in triplicate. Naive CD8+ T cells were defined stringently as CD45RO-CCR7+CD27+CD95- to exclude memory contaminants. Standard density gradient centrifugation was used to isolate peripheral blood mononuclear cells from buffy coats. A FACSAria III was used to flow-sort naive CXCR3-negative and CXCR3-positive CD8+ T cells. Total RNA was extracted from sorted cells with an RNeasy Mini Kit. For sequencing, a NextSeq 550 was employed. The Human TCR Profiling Kit (MiLaboratory) was used to make UMI-labeled 5' RACE TRB cDNA libraries. The full amount of extracted RNA was used for cDNA synthesis, and the full amount of resulting cDNA was used for PCR amplification. Libraries were prepared in parallel using an identical number of PCR cycles. The authors processed their data as follows. About 53,000 +/- 9,400 unique UMI-labeled TRB cDNA molecules per library were extracted with MIGEC and MiXCR, with at least two reads per UMI required. Each library averaged about 37,000 +/- 9,700 functional in-frame TRB CDR3 nucleotide clonotypes without stop codons. After downsampling to 5000 UMI-labeled TRB molecules per sample, diversity metrics such as normalized Shannon-Wiener and Chao1 were calculated in VDJtools. For the central five CDR3 residues, VDJtools calculated physicochemical properties weighted by clonotype size, namely interaction energy, strength, volume and Kidera factor 4. The reads, reprocessed by TCRdb, yield one row per CDR3 protein sequence and no DNA. These V and J calls originate from TCRdb's pipeline instead of the authors' own analysis. The sample's clone listing holds over 150,000 distinct CDR3 sequences. The ten largest make up less than 0.55% of the sample.

About this clonotype: The antigen this receptor binds is unknown.

Sequenced: naive CXCR3+ CD8+ T cells from blood. What this sample's cell subset or site label stands for: CD45RO-CCR7+CD27+CD95- naive CD8+ T cells expressing CXCR3 (TNR3+). The sequence derives from a human donor in good health. Some clones in this sample may be carry-over from other donors' samples. The chain couples TRBV28 to TRBJ2-3; absent DNA, TCRdb's TRBD2 call cannot be checked. The CDR3 reads as follows: CASSPRLAGSSDTQYF.